Listed here are 23 T cell receptor beta chains from one sample, sequenced in a study of blood T cell repertoires in COVID-19. TCRdb keeps only in-frame clones here, not all; method: immunoSEQ multiplex PCR. The sample has more than 300,000 clones; 85% to 90% are singletons. The sample comprised PBMCs or T cells enriched from blood (not recorded which). The source is a man aged 30 to 45 who had recovered from COVID-19.

The V and J genes are TRBV5-6 and TRBJ1-2; possibly TRBD1 for D (6 bases). Deletions cut 2 bases from V and 8 bases from J, with 16 bases between. Germline values: CDR1 SGHDT, CDR2 YYEEEE. The CDR3 totals 14 residues. CDR3 in amino acids: CASSFFTGLFGYTF. CDR3 nucleotides: TGTGCCAGCAGCTTCTTCACAGGGCTTTTCGGCTACACCTTC. Based on the CDR3 plus reference TRBV5-6 and TRBJ1-2, the full variable domain is DAGVTQSPTHLIKTRGQQVTLRCSPKSGHDTVSWYQQALGQGPQFIFQYYEEEERQRGNFPDRFSGHQFPNYSSELNVNALLLGDSALYLCASSFFTGLFGYTFGSGTRLTVV.

This clone was counted only a few times. The chain links TRBV11-2 to TRBJ2-7; TRBD2 is a possible D gene (7 bases). The V end was cut by 3 bases, the J end by 5 bases, with 11 bases between. Germline assignment: CDR1 SGHAT and CDR2 FQNNGV. The CDR3 consists of 13 residues. The chain's CDR3 is CASSLGGLNEQYF. The CDR3 nucleotides are TGTGCCAGCAGCTTGGGGGGGCTCAACGAGCAGTACTTC.

This chain connects TRBV5-1 to TRBJ1-4, with 7 nucleotides matching TRBD1. Germline V lookup: CDR1 SGHRS, CDR2 YFSETQ. V gave up 4 bases and J gave up 7 bases; unmatched junction bases: 13. The CDR3 consists of 16 residues. CDR3 loop: CASSPLQGPGAEKLFF. In nucleotides, the CDR3 is TGCGCCAGCAGCCCTCTACAGGGGCCAGGGGCTGAAAAACTGTTTTTT.

This sequence joins TRBV3-1 (or the pseudogene TRBV3-2) and TRBJ2-2; weak D call: TRBD2 (6 bases). Germline loops: CDR1 LGHDT, CDR2 YNNKEL (reference sequence). V was pared by 1 base and J by 5 bases, with 8 bases between. The CDR3 runs 14 residues. The CDR3 DNA is TGTGCCAGCAGCCAAGCCCGGGGGACCGGGGAGCTGTTTTTT. This translates into CASSQARGTGELFF.

This clone came up a few times. The genes are TRBV2 and TRBJ1-2, with TRBD1 matching 9 bases. V lost 2 bases and J lost 4; bases outside the gene matches: 5. The CDR3 length is 15 residues. Germline-derived CDR1 and CDR2 are SNHLY and FYNNEI. CDR3 sequence: CASSENRGPSYGYTF. The CDR3 DNA reads TGTGCCAGCAGTGAAAACAGGGGGCCCAGCTATGGCTACACCTTC.

CDR3 nucleotide sequence: TGTGCCAGCTCACCCCCCGGGACTAGCGGGAGAGCAGATACGCAGTATTTT. It specifies CASSPPGTSGRADTQYF. The chain combines TRBV18 with TRBJ2-3; 14 bases are a match to TRBD2. This CDR3 spans 17 amino acids. V trimming: 3 bases; J trimming: 4 bases; junction bases outside the gene matches: 6. CDR1 and CDR2 from the germline V gene are KGHSH and LQKENI. The whole variable domain, filled in from reference TRBV18 and TRBJ2-3, reads NAGVMQNPRHLVRRRGQEARLRCSPMKGHSHVYWYRQLPEEGLKFMVYLQKENIIDESGMPKERFSAEFPKEGPSILRIQQVVRGDSAAYFCASSPPGTSGRADTQYFGPGTRLTVL.

V and J are TRBV5-1 and TRBJ1-4; D is possibly TRBD1 (5 bases). The V and J ends lost 0 bases and 8 bases respectively, with 14 bases between them. Looked up from germline, CDR1 is SGHRS and CDR2 is YFSETQ. CDR3 length: 15 residues. The chain's CDR3 is CASSLDGGRNEKLFF. Written as DNA, the CDR3 is TGCGCCAGCAGCTTGGATGGGGGGAGAAACGAAAAACTGTTTTTT.

The rearrangement links TRBV12-5 to TRBJ1-4; perhaps TRBD1 as D (6 bases). The CDR3 spans 16 residues. The V gene's germline CDR1 is LGHNT and CDR2 FRNRAP. V gave up 1 base and J gave up 7 bases, with 16 bases separating them. The CDR3 protein is CASGLAGGGRLEKLFF. CDR3 nucleotide sequence: TGTGCTAGTGGTTTGGCCGGGGGGGGCCGACTTGAAAAACTGTTTTTT. The full variable domain, rest sourced from reference TRBV12-5 and TRBJ1-4, is DARVTQTPRHKVTEMGQEVTMRCQPILGHNTVFWYRQTMMQGLELLAYFRNRAPLDDSGMPKDRFSAEMPDATLATLKIQPSEPRDSAVYFCASGLAGGGRLEKLFFGSGTQLSVL.

In this sample, this clone turned up a few times. The chain couples TRBV27 to TRBJ2-7; 11 nucleotides agree with TRBD1. The CDR3 is 19 residues long. With V trimmed by 6 bases and J by 2 bases, 18 bases remained unmatched. Germline CDR1 reads MNHEY; CDR2 reads SMNVEV (reference sequence). The CDR3 protein is CASSWDPFLPGQGAYEQYF. The CDR3 DNA sequence: TGTGCCAGCAGCTGGGATCCATTTCTTCCGGGACAGGGGGCCTACGAGCAGTACTTC.

The gene calls are TRBV11-2 and TRBJ2-3; 8 bases agree with TRBD2. The CDR3 loop spans 19 amino acids. V was clipped by 0 bases and J by 1 base; unmatched bases: 12. Germline V gene lookup returns CDR1 SGHAT and CDR2 FQNNGV. This chain's CDR3 is CASSLDFGSRGRRTDTQYF. In DNA, the CDR3 is TGTGCCAGCAGCTTAGATTTTGGCTCGCGCGGGAGGCGCACAGATACGCAGTATTTT.

V gene TRBV19 combines with J gene TRBJ2-3; 9 nucleotides match TRBD1. Trimming removed 4 bases from V and 5 bases from J; junction bases left unmatched: 10. CDR3 size: 16 residues. Germline V gives CDR1 LNHDA, CDR2 SQIVND (reference sequence). CDR3 amino acids: CASSTLHRTGVDTQYF. The CDR3 DNA reads as TGTGCCAGTAGTACCTTACACCGGACAGGGGTAGATACGCAGTATTTT. The whole variable domain, filled in from reference TRBV19 and TRBJ2-3, reads DGGITQSPKYLFRKEGQNVTLSCEQNLNHDAMYWYRQDPGQGLRLIYYSQIVNDFQKGDIAEGYSVSREKKESFPLTVTSAQKNPTAFYLCASSTLHRTGVDTQYFGPGTRLTVL.

The rearrangement uses TRBV18 and TRBJ1-1, with 8 positions matching TRBD1. J was trimmed by 0 bases and V by 10 bases; bases with no gene match: 4. Germline CDR1 is KGHSH and CDR2 is LQKENI. The CDR3 sequence is 13 residues long. The CDR3 here is CATRQGMNTEAFF. The CDR3, as DNA: TGTGCCACCAGACAGGGGATGAACACTGAAGCTTTCTTT.

The chain recombines TRBV30 with TRBJ2-5, with 7 bases matching TRBD2. Germline V gene data show CDR1 as GTSNPN and CDR2 as SVGIG (reference sequence). Germline trimming cut 4 bases from V and 3 bases from J; bases unmatched to any gene: 5. The CDR3 is made up of 13 amino acids. CDR3 coding DNA: TGTGCCTGGAATCGGGGGGTCGAAGAGACCCAGTACTTC. Its protein product is CAWNRGVEETQYF. The full variable domain, its missing parts supplied by reference TRBV30 and TRBJ2-5, is SQTIHQWPATLVQPVGSPLSLECTVEGTSNPNLYWYRQAAGRGLQLLFYSVGIGQISSEVPQNLSASRPQDRQFILSSKKLLLSDSGFYLCAWNRGVEETQYFGPGTRLLVL.

V and J are TRBV25-1 and TRBJ2-1; 7 bases are shared with TRBD2. J gave up 4 bases and V 7 bases, and 13 bases lay outside the gene matches. Germline V gives CDR1 MGHDK, CDR2 SYGVNS. The CDR3 runs 16 residues. The CDR3: CASTPAGAGNYNEQFF. DNA of the CDR3: TGTGCCAGCACTCCCGCGGGAGCGGGGAATTACAATGAGCAGTTCTTC.

V is TRBV6-2 or TRBV6-3 and J is TRBJ2-3, with 11 positions matching TRBD2. The CDR3 has 17 amino acids. V shed 6 bases and J 1 base; nucleotides not matched to a gene: 9. Germline CDR1 MNHEY, CDR2 SVGEGT. This CDR3 is CASSPRLTSGGTDTQYF. In DNA form, the CDR3 reads TGTGCCAGCAGCCCTCGATTGACTAGCGGGGGCACAGATACGCAGTATTTT.

A remark on this clone: A clone one base away is much larger, so this may be a read error. The sample contains more than one DNA sequence encoding this CDR3. The chain uses TRBV6-1 and TRBJ1-2; D gene ambiguous. This CDR3 contains 13 residues. The germline V and J ends were trimmed by 1 base and 2 bases, with 5 bases remaining between them. CDR1 is MNHNS, CDR2 SASEGT, per germline. CDR3 residues: CASSEGQNYGYTF. The CDR3 nucleotides are TGTGCCAGCAGTGAAGGACAAAACTATGGCTACACCTTC.

The gene calls are TRBV29-1 and TRBJ1-1, with no clear D. V lost 5 bases and J 2 bases, leaving 18 bases between the germline ends. The CDR3 length is 15 residues. Germline V gene sequence: CDR1 SQVTM, CDR2 ANQGSEA. The CDR3 loop reads CSVLSGLGGNTEAFF. The CDR3 DNA reads as TGCAGCGTTCTTTCGGGTCTTGGAGGAAACACTGAAGCTTTCTTT.

This chain links TRBV23-1 with TRBJ2-1; 7 nucleotides agree with TRBD2. TRBV23-1 is an open reading frame whose function is uncertain. The V and J ends lost 0 bases and 9 bases, in that order; junction bases with no gene match: 14. The CDR3 sequence is 17 residues long. This CDR3 reads CASSQSAGTVERAEQFF. CDR3 nucleotides: TGCGCCAGCAGTCAATCAGCGGGGACGGTGGAGCGAGCTGAGCAGTTCTTC.

The chain is built from TRBV27 and TRBJ2-3; TRBD2 matches at 15 bases. With V trimmed by 1 base and J by 1 base, 12 bases remained unmatched. The CDR3 length is 21 residues. Looked up from germline, CDR1 is MNHEY and CDR2 is SMNVEV (reference sequence). The CDR3, as DNA: TGTGCCAGCAGTTTATGGTCCTGGCGGACTAGCGGGGGGGTTGGCACAGATACGCAGTATTTT. Protein product: CASSLWSWRTSGGVGTDTQYF.

This chain links TRBV4-1 with TRBJ2-7; D remains unclear. Per germline, CDR1 MGHRA and CDR2 YSYEKL. V lost 1 base and J 3 bases, leaving 7 bases between the germline ends. The CDR3 consists of 13 residues. The CDR3 loop reads CASSQVNGYEQYF. The CDR3 nucleotides read TGCGCCAGCAGCCAAGTGAACGGCTACGAGCAGTACTTC.

The J gene is TRBJ1-1, the V gene TRBV30; D perhaps matches TRBD1 (6 bases). The CDR3 spans 12 residues. Looked up from germline, CDR1 is GTSNPN and CDR2 is SVGIG (reference sequence). Between the trimmed V and J ends, which lost 5 bases and 5 bases, there was a span of 12 bases. CDR3 bases: TGTGCCTGGTATAAGGACAGAACTGAAGCTTTCTTT. It is translated as CAWYKDRTEAFF. The whole variable domain, filled in from reference TRBV30 and TRBJ1-1, reads SQTIHQWPATLVQPVGSPLSLECTVEGTSNPNLYWYRQAAGRGLQLLFYSVGIGQISSEVPQNLSASRPQDRQFILSSKKLLLSDSGFYLCAWYKDRTEAFFGQGTRLTVV.

V and J are TRBV28 and TRBJ2-3, with D tentatively TRBD2 (6 bases). Trimming took off 7 bases at V and 0 bases at J, with 11 bases between the two ends. This CDR3 has 14 amino acids. Per the germline V gene, CDR1 is MDHEN and CDR2 is SYDVKM. The CDR3 sequence is CASKAGTSTDTQYF. The CDR3 region has the DNA TGTGCCAGCAAGGCGGGGACTAGCACAGATACGCAGTATTTT. The full variable domain, completed using reference TRBV28 and TRBJ2-3, is DVKVTQSSRYLVKRTGEKVFLECVQDMDHENMFWYRQDPGLGLRLIYFSYDVKMKEKGDIPEGYSVSREKKERFSLILESASTNQTSMYLCASKAGTSTDTQYFGPGTRLTVL.

The chain employs TRBV6-1 and TRBJ1-1; a weak D match, TRBD1 (6 bases). The V and J ends lost 3 bases and 1 base respectively, with 21 bases between them. Germline CDR1 is MNHNS and CDR2 is SASEGT. The length of the CDR3 is 18 residues. The CDR3 nucleotides read TGTGCCAGCAGTGACCCCGGGGGGCGTTTATCCCCGAACACTGAAGCTTTCTTT. Residues: CASSDPGGRLSPNTEAFF.